The present entry profiles one TCR beta chain with its context. TCRdb re-analysed the 5' RACE reads in MiXCR, keeping a single row per CDR3 protein. The sample records about 250,000 distinct CDR3 sequences, 15% to 20% being singletons. The sample is drawn from a study of CD8 T cells in ankylosing spondylitis. The receptor was derived from a male donor with ankylosing spondylitis or in good health (not recorded which). Specimen: blood, either unsorted or a sorted T cell fraction (not recorded which).

The CDR3 bases are TGTGCCAGCAGCAGGCTAGCGGGAGGGTACACCGGGGAGCTGTTTTTT. Translation gives CASSRLAGGYTGELFF. The chain links TRBV7-9 to TRBJ2-2; 12 nucleotides align to TRBD2. Trimming at V came to 5 bases and at J to 3 bases, leaving 4 bases not matched to a gene. The CDR3 is made up of 16 amino acids. CDR1 and CDR2 (germline): SEHNR, FQNEAQ (reference sequence).